This record concerns one T cell receptor beta chain sequence. The source of the sample is a study of blood T cells in healthy people across ages. V was trimmed by 4 bases and J by 1 base, leaving 16 bases between them. The germline gives CDR1 LGHNA, CDR2 YSLEER. The CDR3 has 16 residues. Then a second PCR, running roughly 6 to 12 cycles, was carried out with a sample-barcoded 5' primer and a J-beta primer mix. Tagging of each cDNA molecule was performed by a template-switch adaptor with 12 random nucleotides. TCRdb called the 5' RACE reads again in MiXCR, with one record for every CDR3 protein. Among over 1,200,000 distinct CDR3 sequences, around 59% were seen once, and the ten largest hold 6.5% to 8%.

This chain connects TRBV4-3 to TRBJ1-2; D gene uncertain. This receptor was identified in a man aged 18 to 29 in good health. Sequencing input: blood. CDR3 amino acids: CASSPFLWMRNYGYTF. The CDR3 DNA sequence: TGCGCCAGCAGCCCCTTTCTCTGGATGCGTAACTATGGCTACACCTTC.